What follows are 19 T cell receptor beta chains derived from one specimen sequenced in a study of CD8+ T cells in alopecia areata. RNA, once extracted, was reverse transcribed into cDNA for use as the sequencing template. Measured with immunoSEQ multiplex PCR; TCRdb has only the in-frame clones, and not every one. The table includes roughly 200,000 clones, more than 55% detected once. Treatment indicated: oral pan-JAK inhibitor, 5-10 mg twice daily. Sequences were derived from CD4+ T cells sorted from blood, sampled at week 4, from a patient treated with tofacitinib. The receptors stem from a human donor with alopecia areata.

V is TRBV30 and J is TRBJ2-3; D is tentatively TRBD1 or TRBD2 (5 bases each). V lost 2 bases to trimming and J lost 2 bases, with 11 bases between them. The CDR3 consists of 14 residues. The germline CDR1 and CDR2 sequences are GTSNPN and SVGIG (reference sequence). Here the CDR3 DNA reads TGTGCCTGGAGTTTAACGGGGCACACAGATACGCAGTATTTT. Amino acids: CAWSLTGHTDTQYF.

This clone was detected only a few times. CDR3 bases: TGCGCCAGCAGCAAACTGGGACTAGCCACAGATACGCAGTATTTT. Its protein is CASSKLGLATDTQYF. The genes are TRBV4-1 and TRBJ2-3; the match to TRBD2 covers 9 bases. Germline V gene data show CDR1 as MGHRA and CDR2 as YSYEKL. Trimming at V came to 5 bases and at J to 2 bases, leaving 5 bases not matched to a gene. The CDR3 spans 15 residues.

The chain links TRBV7-8 to TRBJ1-5; 7 nucleotides agree with TRBD1. V dropped 5 bases and J dropped 0; count of bases not matched to a gene: 7. In germline, CDR1 is SGHVS, CDR2 FQNEAQ. The CDR3 totals 16 residues. The CDR3 loop is CASSKTGAVSNQPQHF. CDR3 DNA sequence: TGTGCCAGCAGCAAAACAGGGGCTGTTAGCAATCAGCCCCAGCATTTT.

The chain links TRBV20-1 to TRBJ2-3, with unresolved D. V gave up 6 bases and J gave up 2 bases, with 6 bases separating them. The germline V gene encodes CDR1 DFQATT and CDR2 SNEGSKA (reference sequence). The CDR3 extends over 11 amino acids. In nucleotides, the CDR3 is TGCAGTGCCCCCGTCACAGATACGCAGTATTTT. Translating gives CSAPVTDTQYF.

This sequence joins TRBV28 and TRBJ2-1; 11 nucleotides agree with TRBD2. Germline V gene data show CDR1 as MDHEN and CDR2 as SYDVKM. The J segment lost 6 bases and the V segment lost 4 bases, leaving 8 bases of the junction unmatched. The CDR3 has 16 amino acids. The CDR3 coding sequence is TGTGCCAGCAGTTCTCGACTAGCGGGGTGGGGCAATGAGCAGTTCTTC. Amino acid sequence: CASSSRLAGWGNEQFF.

The sample holds one count of this clone. This rearrangement joins TRBV6-6 to TRBJ2-3; 7 bases are shared with TRBD1. The CDR3 sequence is 14 residues long. The germline gives CDR1 MNHNY, CDR2 SVGAGI (reference sequence). V shed 5 bases and J 4 bases; nucleotides not matched to a gene: 6. CDR3 bases: TGTGCCAGCAGTCCCGGGACAGTCCCAGATACGCAGTATTTT. It specifies CASSPGTVPDTQYF.

V gene TRBV30 combines with J gene TRBJ2-7; TRBD2 might be the D (6 bases). The CDR3 is made up of 16 amino acids. V was clipped by 0 bases and J by 4 bases, with 19 bases between them. CDR1 is GTSNPN and CDR2 is SVGIG in the germline V gene (reference sequence). The CDR3 protein is CAWSVSRHGRVYEQYF. The CDR3 DNA is TGTGCCTGGAGTGTATCCCGACACGGGAGAGTATACGAGCAGTACTTC.

The chain uses TRBV5-1 and TRBJ1-1; weak D call: TRBD1 (5 bases). The CDR3 consists of 12 residues. Germline loops: CDR1 SGHRS, CDR2 YFSETQ. The ends were cut back, 5 bases at V and 3 bases at J, with 8 bases in the middle. The CDR3 nucleotides read TGCGCCAGCAGGACGGGGGACACTGAAGCTTTCTTT. Translation: CASRTGDTEAFF.

CDR3 sequence (DNA): TGTGCCTCTGGACAGGGGACCAGGGAGCAGTTCTTC. Encoded protein: CASGQGTREQFF. V and J are TRBV30 and TRBJ2-1; 9 positions agree with TRBD1. V lost 7 bases, J lost 10 bases, and 8 bases stayed unmatched. The CDR3 runs to 12 residues. The V gene's germline CDR1 is GTSNPN and CDR2 SVGIG (reference sequence).

In its sample, this clone was seen a few times. The genes are TRBV18 and TRBJ1-3, with unresolved D. The CDR3 has 15 residues. Trimming removed 5 bases at V and 0 bases at J, with 11 bases between. Germline CDR1 KGHSH, CDR2 LQKENI. The CDR3 here is CASSSTPGSGNTIYF. The CDR3 region has the DNA TGTGCCAGCTCATCGACACCGGGCTCTGGAAACACCATATATTTT.

The genes are TRBV18 and TRBJ1-2; tentatively, D is TRBD1 (5 bases). The CDR3 totals 13 residues. Germline lookup yields CDR1 KGHSH and CDR2 LQKENI. V dropped 8 bases and J dropped 4 bases, with 14 bases sitting between them. CDR3 nucleotides: TGTGCCAGCACAAACGACAGTTCCTATGGCTACACCTTC. Its translation: CASTNDSSYGYTF. The full variable domain, rest sourced from reference TRBV18 and TRBJ1-2, is NAGVMQNPRHLVRRRGQEARLRCSPMKGHSHVYWYRQLPEEGLKFMVYLQKENIIDESGMPKERFSAEFPKEGPSILRIQQVVRGDSAAYFCASTNDSSYGYTFGSGTRLTVV.

V is TRBV5-4 and J is TRBJ2-5, with D tentatively TRBD1 (6 bases). The CDR3 is 14 residues long. V lost 4 bases and J lost 5, with 15 bases in between. CDR1 and CDR2 from the germline V gene are SGHNT and YYREEE (reference sequence). The CDR3 DNA reads as TGTGCCAGCAGCACTTTAGGGGGTGGGGAGACCCAGTACTTC. Its translation is CASSTLGGGETQYF.

The chain combines TRBV30 with TRBJ2-3, with no clear D. V gave up 7 bases and J gave up 2 bases, with 7 bases separating them. Germline-derived CDR1 and CDR2 are GTSNPN and SVGIG (reference sequence). The CDR3 has 11 amino acids. Here the CDR3 reads CALWTTDTQYF. The CDR3 region has the DNA TGTGCCTTATGGACCACAGATACGCAGTATTTT.

A word on this clone: Other DNA sequences in this specimen translate into the identical CDR3. In DNA, the CDR3 is TGTGCCAGCAGCTTAACAGGGGAAGAGACCCAGTACTTC. Translation: CASSLTGEETQYF. The V and J genes are TRBV5-4 and TRBJ2-5, with 7 bases aligning to TRBD1. CDR3 length: 13 amino acids. Per germline, CDR1 SGHNT and CDR2 YYREEE (reference sequence). Trimming at V came to 2 bases and at J to 3 bases, leaving 1 base not matched to a gene.

The gene calls are TRBV5-6 and TRBJ1-6; D ambiguous. This CDR3 comprises 17 residues. V lost 4 bases and J lost 0, with 14 bases in between. CDR1 and CDR2 (germline): SGHDT, YYEEEE. The DNA for the CDR3 is TGTGCCAGCAGCCCTGAGAAGGAGCTCTCCTATAATTCACCCCTCCACTTT. Its translation is CASSPEKELSYNSPLHF.

This chain joins TRBV25-1 and TRBJ2-1; D call uncertain. The CDR3 extends over 16 amino acids. Per germline, CDR1 MGHDK and CDR2 SYGVNS. V shed 6 bases and J shed 0 bases, with 15 bases lying between them. CDR3 DNA: TGTGCCAGCAGAACTGGGGTGGGCTTCTCCTACAATGAGCAGTTCTTC. This codes for CASRTGVGFSYNEQFF.

The chain uses TRBV2 and TRBJ2-5, with 10 bases fitting TRBD2. The CDR3 is 15 residues long. Germline-derived CDR1 and CDR2 are SNHLY and FYNNEI. With V trimmed by 5 bases and J by 2 bases, 5 bases remained unmatched. DNA of the CDR3: TGTGCCAGCAGTAGGACTAGCGGAGATCAAGAGACCCAGTACTTC. This gives the protein CASSRTSGDQETQYF.

The chain employs TRBV6-5 and TRBJ1-4, with no clear D. The CDR3 has 12 amino acids. Trimming shortened V by 5 bases and J by 7 bases, and 8 bases separated the two germline ends. Germline V gene lookup returns CDR1 MNHEY and CDR2 SVGAGI. The DNA of the CDR3 is TGTGCCAGCAGTCGGACGCGTGAAAAACTGTTTTTT. Its translation: CASSRTREKLFF.

The chain joins TRBV2 to TRBJ2-5, with 9 bases that match TRBD1. V lost 6 bases to trimming and J lost 5 bases; unmatched junction nucleotides: 7. From germline, CDR1 is SNHLY and CDR2 FYNNEI. CDR3 length: 14 residues. Here the CDR3 DNA reads TGTGCCAGCAGAATGACAGGGGGGTTGGAGACCCAGTACTTC. Its translation: CASRMTGGLETQYF.